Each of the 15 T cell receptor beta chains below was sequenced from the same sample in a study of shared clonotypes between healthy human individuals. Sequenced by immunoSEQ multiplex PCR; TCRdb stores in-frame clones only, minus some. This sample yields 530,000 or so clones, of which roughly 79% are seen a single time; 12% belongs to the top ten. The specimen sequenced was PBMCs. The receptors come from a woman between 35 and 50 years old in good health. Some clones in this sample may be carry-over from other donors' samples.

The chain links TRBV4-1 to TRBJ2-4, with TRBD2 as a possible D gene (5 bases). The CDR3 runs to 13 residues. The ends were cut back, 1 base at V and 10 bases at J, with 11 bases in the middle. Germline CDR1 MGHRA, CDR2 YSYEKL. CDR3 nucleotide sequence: TGCGCCAGCAGCCAAGTTGACGCGGGTATTCAGTACTTC. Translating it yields CASSQVDAGIQYF.

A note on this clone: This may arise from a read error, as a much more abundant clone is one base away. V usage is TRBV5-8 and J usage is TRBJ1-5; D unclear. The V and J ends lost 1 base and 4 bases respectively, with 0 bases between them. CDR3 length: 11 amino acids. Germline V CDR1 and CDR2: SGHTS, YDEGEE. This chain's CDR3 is CASSLNQPQHF. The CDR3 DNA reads TGTGCCAGCAGCTTGAATCAGCCCCAGCATTTT.

The CDR3 sequence: CATHLAGGGTDTQYF. The CDR3 DNA sequence: TGTGCCACACACCTAGCGGGAGGAGGCACAGATACGCAGTATTTT. The chain joins TRBV10-3 to TRBJ2-3; 11 bases agree with TRBD2. V lost 10 bases and J lost 1; bases outside the gene matches: 7. In germline, CDR1 is ENHRY, CDR2 SYGVKD. CDR3 length: 15 amino acids.

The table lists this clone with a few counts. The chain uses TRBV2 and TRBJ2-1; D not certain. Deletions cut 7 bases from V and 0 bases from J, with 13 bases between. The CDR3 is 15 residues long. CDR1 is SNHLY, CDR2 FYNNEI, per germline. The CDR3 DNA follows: TGTGCCAGCACCCCTTTACAGAGCTCCTACAATGAGCAGTTCTTC. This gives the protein CASTPLQSSYNEQFF.

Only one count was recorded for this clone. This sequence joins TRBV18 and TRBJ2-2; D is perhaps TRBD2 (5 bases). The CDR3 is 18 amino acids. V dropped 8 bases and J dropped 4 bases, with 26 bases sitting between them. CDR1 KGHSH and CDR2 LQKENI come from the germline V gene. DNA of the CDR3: TGTGCCAGCACCACCTCGGCAGGAGGTGGGCTAGGCACCGGGGAGCTGTTTTTT. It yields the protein CASTTSAGGGLGTGELFF.

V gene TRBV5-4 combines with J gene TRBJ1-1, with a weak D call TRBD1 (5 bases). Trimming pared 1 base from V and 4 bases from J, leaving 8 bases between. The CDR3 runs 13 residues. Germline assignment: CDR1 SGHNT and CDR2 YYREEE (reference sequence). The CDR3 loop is CASSLSGGTEAFF. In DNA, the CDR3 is TGTGCCAGCAGCTTGTCCGGGGGCACTGAAGCTTTCTTT.

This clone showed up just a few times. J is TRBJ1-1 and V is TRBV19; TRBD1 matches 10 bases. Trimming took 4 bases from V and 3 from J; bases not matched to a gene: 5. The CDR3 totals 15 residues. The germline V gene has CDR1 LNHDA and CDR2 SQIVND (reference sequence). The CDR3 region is CASSNPGTGDTEAFF. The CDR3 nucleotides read TGTGCCAGTAGTAACCCCGGGACAGGGGACACTGAAGCTTTCTTT.

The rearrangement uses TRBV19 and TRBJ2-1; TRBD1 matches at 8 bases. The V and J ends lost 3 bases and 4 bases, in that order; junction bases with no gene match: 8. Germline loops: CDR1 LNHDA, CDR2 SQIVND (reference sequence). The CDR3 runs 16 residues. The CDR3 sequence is CASSIFGTGSYNEQFF. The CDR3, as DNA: TGTGCCAGTAGTATCTTCGGGACAGGATCATACAATGAGCAGTTCTTC.

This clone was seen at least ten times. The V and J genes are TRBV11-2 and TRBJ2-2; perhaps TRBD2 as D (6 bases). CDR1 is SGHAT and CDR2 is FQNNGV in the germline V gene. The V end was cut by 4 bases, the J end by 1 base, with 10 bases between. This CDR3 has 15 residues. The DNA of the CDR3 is TGTGCCAGCAGCTCCCTCGGGGGGAACACCGGGGAGCTGTTTTTT. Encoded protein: CASSSLGGNTGELFF.

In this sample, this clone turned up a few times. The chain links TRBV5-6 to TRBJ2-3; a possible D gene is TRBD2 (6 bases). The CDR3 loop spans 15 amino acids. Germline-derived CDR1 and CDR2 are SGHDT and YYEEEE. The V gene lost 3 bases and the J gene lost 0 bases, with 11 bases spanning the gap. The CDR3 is CASSWGVRSTDTQYF. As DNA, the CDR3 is TGTGCCAGCAGCTGGGGGGTACGAAGCACAGATACGCAGTATTTT. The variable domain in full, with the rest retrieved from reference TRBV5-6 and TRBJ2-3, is DAGVTQSPTHLIKTRGQQVTLRCSPKSGHDTVSWYQQALGQGPQFIFQYYEEEERQRGNFPDRFSGHQFPNYSSELNVNALLLGDSALYLCASSWGVRSTDTQYFGPGTRLTVL.

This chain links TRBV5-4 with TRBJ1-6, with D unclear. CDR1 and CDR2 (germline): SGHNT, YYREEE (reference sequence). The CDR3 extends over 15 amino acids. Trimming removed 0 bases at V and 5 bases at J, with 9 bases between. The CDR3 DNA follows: TGTGCCAGCAGCTTGGCCAATAGGGATAATTCACCCCTCCACTTT. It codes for CASSLANRDNSPLHF.

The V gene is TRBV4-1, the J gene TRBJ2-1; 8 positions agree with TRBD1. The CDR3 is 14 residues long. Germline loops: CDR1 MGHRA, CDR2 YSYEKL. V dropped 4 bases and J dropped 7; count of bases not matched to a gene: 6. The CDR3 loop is CASSRDRLRNEQFF. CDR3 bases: TGCGCCAGCAGCCGGGACAGGCTTAGGAATGAGCAGTTCTTC.

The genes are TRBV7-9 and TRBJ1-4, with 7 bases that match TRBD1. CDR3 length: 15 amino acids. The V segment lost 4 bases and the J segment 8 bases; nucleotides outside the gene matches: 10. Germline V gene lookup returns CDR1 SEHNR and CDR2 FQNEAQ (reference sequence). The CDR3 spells CASSSEGQSGEKLFF. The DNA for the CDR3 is TGTGCCAGCAGCTCAGAGGGACAGTCGGGGGAAAAACTGTTTTTT.

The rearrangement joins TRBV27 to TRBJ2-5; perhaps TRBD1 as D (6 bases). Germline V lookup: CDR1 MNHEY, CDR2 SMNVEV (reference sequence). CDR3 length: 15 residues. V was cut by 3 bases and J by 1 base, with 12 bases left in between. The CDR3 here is CASSLEQGSQETQYF. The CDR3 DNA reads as TGTGCCAGCAGTTTGGAACAGGGAAGCCAAGAGACCCAGTACTTC.

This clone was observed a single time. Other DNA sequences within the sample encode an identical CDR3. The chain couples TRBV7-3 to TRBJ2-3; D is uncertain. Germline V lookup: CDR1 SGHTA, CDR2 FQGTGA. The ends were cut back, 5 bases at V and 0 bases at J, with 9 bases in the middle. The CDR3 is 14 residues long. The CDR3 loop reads CASSAASSTDTQYF. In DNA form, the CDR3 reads TGTGCCAGCAGCGCAGCGTCTAGCACAGATACGCAGTATTTT.